One sample yielded the 17 T cell receptor beta chains listed below, sequenced in a study of tumor T cells in aggressive B-cell lymphoma. Data came from immunoSEQ multiplex PCR; TCRdb stores just in-frame clones and leaves some out. The sample includes some 3,100 clones, around 82% seen only once; the top ten take roughly 17%. The sample taken for sequencing was tumor tissue. These receptors all come from an adult with diffuse large B cell lymphoma.

The CDR3 nucleotides read TGTGCCAGCAGGAGGACAGGGTTGTTAATCTCTGGAAACACCATATATTTT. Its protein is CASRRTGLLISGNTIYF. The rearrangement joins TRBV6-4 to TRBJ1-3, with TRBD1 identical over 8 bases. Germline values: CDR1 MRHNA, CDR2 SNTAGT. The J segment lost 0 bases and the V segment lost 6 bases, leaving 10 bases of the junction unmatched. This CDR3 has 17 amino acids.

The V and J genes are TRBV6-5 and TRBJ1-4; 7 bases are shared with TRBD1. Germline V lookup: CDR1 MNHEY, CDR2 SVGAGI. V lost 6 bases, J lost 4 bases, and 8 bases stayed unmatched. The CDR3 consists of 15 residues. CDR3 DNA sequence: TGTGCCAGCAGCCCGGACAGGACCGATAATGAAAAACTGTTTTTT. Its protein product is CASSPDRTDNEKLFF.

In the case of this clone: The final CDR3 position lacks the conserved phenylalanine or tryptophan, pointing to a likely read error. The DNA is omitted, as the CDR3 cannot be located on it reliably, and the CDR3 follows TCRdb's listing. This rearrangement joins TRBV7-9 to TRBJ1-5; the table's D call, TRBD1, has no DNA check behind it. The CDR3 numbers 11 amino acids, ends counted. Germline V gene data show CDR1 as SEHNR and CDR2 as FQNEAQ (reference sequence). The CDR3 here is CASSLGTELSV.

V and J are TRBV5-1 and TRBJ1-5; D not resolved. Germline-derived CDR1 and CDR2 are SGHRS and YFSETQ. The CDR3 has 13 amino acids. V lost 0 bases, J lost 6 bases, and 7 bases lay in between. CDR3 nucleotides: TGCGCCAGCAGCTTGGGTTCAGGTCAGCCCCAGCATTTT. This encodes CASSLGSGQPQHF.

V gene TRBV7-7 combines with J gene TRBJ2-7; D may be TRBD2 (6 bases). The germline V and J ends were trimmed by 5 bases and 2 bases, with 13 bases remaining between them. This CDR3 spans 14 amino acids. CDR1 and CDR2 (germline): SSHAT, FNYEAQ (reference sequence). The CDR3 nucleotides read TGTGCCAGCAGCCCGGCGGAGGGAACCTACGAGCAGTACTTC. It yields the protein CASSPAEGTYEQYF.

V and J are TRBV28 and TRBJ2-3; D unclear. There are 14 residues in the CDR3. With 5 bases removed from V and 4 bases from J, the gap between germline ends came to 13 bases. The germline V gene encodes CDR1 MDHEN and CDR2 SYDVKM. CDR3 protein: CASSLRGVSDTQYF. The DNA of the CDR3 is TGTGCCAGCAGTCTTCGTGGAGTTTCAGATACGCAGTATTTT.

The chain uses TRBV7-9 and TRBJ1-5; unclear D gene. CDR1 is SEHNR, CDR2 FQNEAQ, per germline (reference sequence). CDR3 length: 16 amino acids. The V and J ends lost 0 bases and 4 bases respectively, with 13 bases between them. CDR3 amino acids: CASSLATASGNQPQHF. The CDR3 nucleotides read TGTGCCAGCAGCTTAGCGACCGCGAGCGGTAATCAGCCCCAGCATTTT.

The CDR3 protein is CASSPRGSTEAFF. In DNA form, the CDR3 reads TGTGCCAGCTCTCCACGGGGAAGCACTGAAGCTTTCTTT. The V gene is TRBV2, the J gene TRBJ1-1; the D is unclear. V was shortened by 8 bases and J by 4 bases, with 14 bases between the two germline ends. The CDR3 sequence is 13 residues long. CDR1 SNHLY and CDR2 FYNNEI come from the germline V gene. The full variable domain, rest sourced from reference TRBV2 and TRBJ1-1, is EPEVTQTPSHQVTQMGQEVILRCVPISNHLYFYWYRQILGQKVEFLVSFYNNEISEKSEIFDDQFSVERPDGSNFTLKIRSTKLEDSAMYFCASSPRGSTEAFFGQGTRLTVV.

This chain uses TRBV11-2 with TRBJ1-1; 7 nucleotides agree with TRBD1. This CDR3 is built from 15 residues. V was clipped by 7 bases and J by 5 bases; unmatched bases: 13. The germline V gene encodes CDR1 SGHAT and CDR2 FQNNGV. The CDR3 sequence: CASKPLGGAYTEAFF. The CDR3 DNA sequence: TGTGCCAGCAAGCCTTTAGGGGGCGCGTATACTGAAGCTTTCTTT. The variable domain in full, completed from reference TRBV11-2 and TRBJ1-1, reads EAGVAQSPRYKIIEKRQSVAFWCNPISGHATLYWYQQILGQGPKLLIQFQNNGVVDDSQLPKDRFSAERLKGVDSTLKIQPAKLEDSAVYLCASKPLGGAYTEAFFGQGTRLTVV.

CDR3 nucleotides: TGTGCCAGCAGTTTATTGTGGCTCCCTAACTATGGCTACACCTTC. As protein: CASSLLWLPNYGYTF. The chain combines TRBV28 with TRBJ1-2, with unresolved D. V shed 1 base and J shed 0 bases, with 9 bases lying between them. CDR3 length: 15 residues. Germline V gene data show CDR1 as MDHEN and CDR2 as SYDVKM.

The chain carries TRBV7-2 and TRBJ2-1, with TRBD2 as a possible D gene (6 bases). CDR1 SGHTA and CDR2 FQGNSA come from the germline V gene. The CDR3 has 15 amino acids. The germline V and J ends were trimmed by 3 bases and 0 bases, with 9 bases remaining between them. The CDR3 reads CASSFRGTSYNEQFF. In DNA form, the CDR3 reads TGTGCCAGCAGCTTTCGGGGGACCTCCTACAATGAGCAGTTCTTC. Combining the CDR3 with reference TRBV7-2 and TRBJ2-1 gives the whole variable domain GAGVSQSPSNKVTEKGKDVELRCDPISGHTALYWYRQSLGQGLEFLIYFQGNSAPDKSGLPSDRFSAERTGGSVSTLTIQRTQQEDSAVYLCASSFRGTSYNEQFFGPGTRLTVL.

The chain uses TRBV5-1 and TRBJ2-1, with TRBD2 matching over 9 bases. The CDR3 spans 17 residues. Per germline, CDR1 SGHRS and CDR2 YFSETQ. V lost 0 bases and J lost 6; bases outside the gene matches: 10. CDR3 sequence reads: CASSLAAPGLAFNEQFF. The CDR3 bases are TGCGCCAGCAGCTTGGCCGCACCGGGACTAGCTTTCAATGAGCAGTTCTTC.

This chain links TRBV21-1 with TRBJ2-1; no DNA check was done on the table's D call, TRBD2. TRBV21-1 is reported as a pseudogene. The CDR3 runs to 14 residues. CDR3: CATGTFVLGNEQFF. The CDR3 DNA reads TGTGCCACCGGGACTTTCGTTCTCGGCAATGAGCAGTTCTTC.

The V and J genes are TRBV11-3 and TRBJ2-3; possible D gene TRBD2, 5 bases. The CDR3 spans 15 residues. CDR1 and CDR2 (germline): SGHNT, YENEEA. Trimming left V 4 bases short and J 5 bases short, with 16 bases between. The CDR3 loop is CASSSRAIEKDTQYF. The CDR3 DNA follows: TGTGCCAGCAGCTCGAGGGCGATTGAGAAAGATACGCAGTATTTT. The full variable domain, rest sourced from reference TRBV11-3 and TRBJ2-3, is EAGVVQSPRYKIIEKKQPVAFWCNPISGHNTLYWYLQNLGQGPELLIRYENEEAVDDSQLPKDRFSAERLKGVDSTLKIQPAELGDSAVYLCASSSRAIEKDTQYFGPGTRLTVL.

This clone was detected a few times. The V and J genes are TRBV2 and TRBJ2-7; TRBD1 might be the D (5 bases). Germline V gene sequence: CDR1 SNHLY, CDR2 FYNNEI. Deletions cut 6 bases from V and 7 bases from J, with 10 bases between. The CDR3 spans 11 residues. CDR3 nucleotide sequence: TGTGCCAGCAGCAGGGTTGAGGAGCAGTACTTC. Translation gives CASSRVEEQYF.

The V gene is TRBV2, the J gene TRBJ1-5, with D possibly matching TRBD1 (6 bases). The CDR3 sequence is 15 residues long. The germline CDR1 and CDR2 sequences are SNHLY and FYNNEI. Trimming removed 4 bases at V and 0 bases at J, with 10 bases between. This chain's CDR3 is CASSVGQSSNQPQHF. In nucleotides, the CDR3 is TGTGCCAGCAGTGTTGGACAGAGTAGCAATCAGCCCCAGCATTTT.

This chain uses TRBV7-3 with TRBJ2-5; a possible D gene is TRBD2 (5 bases). The germline gives CDR1 SGHTA, CDR2 FQGTGA. The CDR3 spans 13 residues. V was shortened by 0 bases and J by 4 bases, with 6 bases between the two germline ends. The CDR3 DNA reads as TGTGCCAGCAGCTTAACCGGAGGAGAGACCCAGTACTTC. Protein: CASSLTGGETQYF.